The 30 T cell receptor beta chains below come from one sample, sequenced in a study of blood T cell repertoires in COVID-19. Using immunoSEQ multiplex PCR, the repertoire was profiled, and TCRdb retains in-frame clones only, with some absent. The repertoire includes fewer than 250,000 clones, 75% to 85% of them detected once, and roughly 6.7% sits in the top ten. Sample: peripheral blood. The receptor set was obtained from a man aged 55 to 70 with acute or convalescent COVID-19.

This chain uses TRBV7-2 with TRBJ1-5, with TRBD1 identical over 9 bases. Germline V gene sequence: CDR1 SGHTA, CDR2 FQGNSA. The CDR3 has 17 residues. J gave up 2 bases and V 1 base, and 6 bases lay outside the gene matches. The CDR3 DNA reads TGTGCCAGCAGCTTAGGGAACAGGGGGCTAGGCAATCAGCCCCAGCATTTT. Encoded protein: CASSLGNRGLGNQPQHF.

The CDR3 nucleotides are TGCGCCAGCAGTGAGTCCTTTTGGCTAGCGGGAGTGTCTACGCAGTATTTT. It encodes CASSESFWLAGVSTQYF. The chain couples TRBV10-1 to TRBJ2-3; TRBD2 matches 10 bases. Germline V CDR1 and CDR2: WNHNN, SYGVQD (reference sequence). This CDR3 region has 17 residues. With V trimmed by 0 bases and J by 8 bases, 11 bases remained unmatched.

The CDR3 here is CASSGGAVQPQHF. The CDR3 nucleotides read TGTGCCAGTAGCGGGGGGGCAGTCCAGCCCCAGCATTTT. V gene TRBV19 combines with J gene TRBJ1-5; perhaps TRBD1 as D (6 bases). The CDR3 loop spans 13 amino acids. CDR1 LNHDA and CDR2 SQIVND come from the germline V gene (reference sequence). V lost 6 bases, J lost 7 bases, and 13 bases lay in between.

The gene calls are TRBV4-1 and TRBJ1-1; D may be TRBD1 (6 bases). This CDR3 is 14 amino acids long. The V end was cut by 4 bases, the J end by 5 bases, with 14 bases between. Germline lookup yields CDR1 MGHRA and CDR2 YSYEKL. CDR3 sequence: CASSPGGTGTEAFF. The CDR3 nucleotides read TGCGCCAGCAGCCCGGGAGGAACAGGGACTGAAGCTTTCTTT.

This clone appeared a single time. The J gene is TRBJ2-7, the V gene TRBV29-1; D is perhaps TRBD1 (5 bases). The germline V and J ends were trimmed by 2 bases and 1 base, with 9 bases remaining between them. Per germline, CDR1 SQVTM and CDR2 ANQGSEA. This CDR3 spans 13 amino acids. CDR3 sequence: CSVETPGSYEQYF. For the CDR3, the DNA is TGCAGCGTTGAAACCCCAGGGTCCTACGAGCAGTACTTC.

This chain uses TRBV7-8 with TRBJ2-3, with D tentatively TRBD2 (5 bases). From germline, CDR1 is SGHVS and CDR2 FQNEAQ. The length of the CDR3 is 15 residues. The V gene lost 4 bases and the J gene lost 0 bases, with 11 bases spanning the gap. The CDR3 reads CASSSPRTSTDTQYF. DNA of the CDR3: TGTGCCAGCAGCTCCCCAAGGACTAGCACAGATACGCAGTATTTT.

Only one count was recorded for this clone. The chain is built from TRBV19 and TRBJ1-1; 8 bases line up with TRBD1. The germline V gene encodes CDR1 LNHDA and CDR2 SQIVND (reference sequence). The CDR3 is made up of 17 amino acids. V lost 6 bases to trimming and J lost 0 bases; unmatched junction nucleotides: 12. In nucleotides, the CDR3 is TGTGCCAGTAGGGATTGGACAGGGACAAGATTGAACACTGAAGCTTTCTTT. Protein product: CASRDWTGTRLNTEAFF.

This rearrangement joins TRBV4-1 to TRBJ2-7; 8 nucleotides align to TRBD1. Germline loops: CDR1 MGHRA, CDR2 YSYEKL. The CDR3 totals 15 residues. J was trimmed by 7 bases and V by 0 bases; bases with no gene match: 8. CDR3 bases: TGCGCCAGCAGCCAAGACCCAGGGGGCGCGTATGAGCAGTACTTC. Translation gives CASSQDPGGAYEQYF.

Remarks on this clone: The junction departs from the called germline gene at one end, perhaps through a read error. The chain uses TRBV6-6 and TRBJ1-2, with 7 nucleotides matching TRBD1. The CDR3 totals 13 residues. In germline, CDR1 is MNHNY, CDR2 SVGAGI (reference sequence). In DNA form, the CDR3 reads TGTGCCAGCGAGACAGGGCGGTCCTATGGTTACACCTTC. This codes for CASETGRSYGYTF.

The V gene is TRBV6-1, the J gene TRBJ2-5; D might be TRBD1 (5 bases). V lost 3 bases to trimming and J lost 5 bases, with 10 bases between them. From germline, CDR1 is MNHNS and CDR2 SASEGT. This CDR3 is 13 amino acids long. CDR3: CASSDWGVETQYF. In DNA form, the CDR3 reads TGTGCCAGCAGTGATTGGGGCGTGGAGACCCAGTACTTC.

Comments on this clone: Other DNA variants within this sample encode the same CDR3. The CDR3 DNA reads as TGTGCCAGCAGTTACTCGCCGGGAAACACCGGGGAGCTGTTTTTT. Its translation: CASSYSPGNTGELFF. The V call is TRBV6-5, the J call TRBJ2-2, with TRBD2 as a possible D gene (5 bases). The CDR3 runs to 15 residues. V was clipped by 0 bases and J by 2 bases, with 7 bases between them. In germline, CDR1 is MNHEY, CDR2 SVGAGI.

The gene calls are TRBV6-1 and TRBJ2-7; 7 bases align to TRBD2. The CDR3 has 11 residues. Germline V gene lookup returns CDR1 MNHNS and CDR2 SASEGT. Trimming removed 1 base from V and 12 bases from J; junction bases left unmatched: 3. The CDR3 region has the DNA TGTGCCAGCAGTGAAGGAGCGGGGTGGTACTTC. Amino acid sequence: CASSEGAGWYF.

This clone was found once. The genes are TRBV4-2 and TRBJ1-3; 9 bases map to TRBD1. The junction had 7 bases not matched to a gene; V was cut back by 3 bases and J by 4 bases. This CDR3 region has 16 residues. The germline gives CDR1 LGHNA, CDR2 YNFKEQ. The CDR3 is CASSHFDRGIGNTIYF. In nucleotides, the CDR3 is TGTGCCAGCAGCCATTTCGACAGGGGGATCGGAAACACCATATATTTT.

V and J are TRBV30 and TRBJ1-1, with D hard to call. The CDR3 covers 11 residues. V was pared by 5 bases and J by 11 bases, with 15 bases between. Germline V gives CDR1 GTSNPN, CDR2 SVGIG (reference sequence). CDR3 protein: CAWRGKIDAFF. In nucleotides, the CDR3 is TGTGCCTGGCGCGGAAAAATTGACGCTTTCTTT.

J is TRBJ2-7 and V is TRBV9, with D possibly matching TRBD2 (6 bases). The CDR3 has 13 amino acids. Germline CDR1 is SGDLS and CDR2 is YYNGEE. The germline V and J ends were trimmed by 2 bases and 6 bases, with 12 bases remaining between them. The CDR3 loop is CASSVLEGGEQYF. The CDR3 region has the DNA TGTGCCAGCAGCGTCCTAGAGGGAGGCGAGCAGTACTTC.

The V gene is TRBV6-5, the J gene TRBJ1-1; D unresolved. Germline assignment: CDR1 MNHEY and CDR2 SVGAGI. V was shortened by 6 bases and J by 1 base, with 12 bases between the two germline ends. The CDR3 extends over 14 amino acids. The CDR3 loop is CASRSTLPNTEAFF. DNA of the CDR3: TGTGCCAGCAGATCCACACTACCGAACACTGAAGCTTTCTTT.

V and J are TRBV7-8 and TRBJ1-2; no clear D gene. This CDR3 region has 14 residues. The V gene's germline CDR1 is SGHVS and CDR2 FQNEAQ. V was shortened by 1 base and J by 2 bases, with 8 bases between the two germline ends. For the CDR3, the DNA is TGTGCCAGCAGCTTAGTGGCAGGCAACTATGGCTACACCTTC. Translation: CASSLVAGNYGYTF.

This clone showed up just once. The chain has TRBV30 and TRBJ1-2; weak D call: TRBD1 (6 bases). Germline V gene data show CDR1 as GTSNPN and CDR2 as SVGIG (reference sequence). V was trimmed by 0 bases and J by 13 bases, leaving 21 bases between them. The CDR3 length is 14 residues. CDR3 nucleotide sequence: TGTGCCTGGAGTGTACTTCAGGGGTCCCCTCCGAGCACCTTC. This codes for CAWSVLQGSPPSTF.

This chain uses TRBV10-1 with TRBJ2-2, with a tentative D call TRBD1 (5 bases). V lost 2 bases, J lost 7 bases, and 11 bases lay in between. Germline V CDR1 and CDR2: WNHNN, SYGVQD (reference sequence). The CDR3 is made up of 14 amino acids. CDR3 loop: CASSEMAGHGELFF. Written as DNA, the CDR3 is TGCGCCAGCAGTGAGATGGCAGGGCACGGGGAGCTGTTTTTT.

The gene calls are TRBV10-3 and TRBJ1-1; weak D call: TRBD1 (5 bases). The V end lost 3 bases, the J end lost 12 bases, and 17 bases lay between the germline ends. The CDR3 sequence is 13 residues long. The germline V gene encodes CDR1 ENHRY and CDR2 SYGVKD. The CDR3 DNA reads TGTGCCATCAGTGAAACGGACCCGGGGGTGCCTTTCTTT. Its translation: CAISETDPGVPFF.

The chain is built from TRBV2 and TRBJ2-3; 7 nucleotides align to TRBD1. The CDR3 extends over 16 amino acids. Per the germline V gene, CDR1 is SNHLY and CDR2 is FYNNEI. Germline trimming cut 9 bases from V and 1 base from J; bases unmatched to any gene: 13. DNA for the CDR3: TGTGCCAGTTCTTCCAGACAGGGTGATGGCACAGATACGCAGTATTTT. Translation: CASSSRQGDGTDTQYF.

This chain connects TRBV10-3 to TRBJ1-5, with 7 nucleotides matching TRBD1. V was clipped by 5 bases and J by 5 bases; unmatched bases: 3. CDR3 size: 13 residues. The germline V gene encodes CDR1 ENHRY and CDR2 SYGVKD. This CDR3 is CAISSDRDQPQHF. The DNA of the CDR3 is TGTGCCATCAGTAGCGACAGGGATCAGCCCCAGCATTTT.

The chain recombines TRBV7-2 with TRBJ1-1; 7 bases are a match to TRBD1. CDR3 size: 17 residues. The V segment lost 1 base and the J segment 0 bases; nucleotides outside the gene matches: 8. Germline V gene sequence: CDR1 SGHTA, CDR2 FQGNSA. The CDR3 DNA reads TGTGCCAGCAGCTTAGTTTCAGGGGGGCTTTTGAACACTGAAGCTTTCTTT. Protein product: CASSLVSGGLLNTEAFF.

The chain combines TRBV5-1 with TRBJ1-1, with D unresolved. V lost 5 bases and J lost 1, with 6 bases in between. In germline, CDR1 is SGHRS, CDR2 YFSETQ. The CDR3 has 12 amino acids. The CDR3 protein is CASRNGNTEAFF. In DNA, the CDR3 is TGCGCCAGCAGAAACGGGAACACTGAAGCTTTCTTT.

This rearrangement joins TRBV5-6 to TRBJ1-5, with 8 bases matching TRBD1. Germline loops: CDR1 SGHDT, CDR2 YYEEEE. The CDR3 sequence is 12 residues long. With V trimmed by 4 bases and J by 12 bases, 6 bases remained unmatched. The chain's CDR3 is CASSRQGIRQHF. The CDR3 DNA sequence: TGTGCCAGCAGCCGACAGGGGATTCGCCAGCATTTT.

The rearrangement uses TRBV18 and TRBJ2-1, with 8 bases fitting TRBD2. The CDR3 extends over 14 amino acids. Germline-derived CDR1 and CDR2 are KGHSH and LQKENI. The V and J ends lost 2 bases and 4 bases, in that order; junction bases with no gene match: 1. The CDR3 here is CASSPGLAYNEQFF. CDR3 sequence (DNA): TGTGCCAGCTCACCAGGACTAGCTTACAATGAGCAGTTCTTC.

The chain employs TRBV4-3 and TRBJ2-4; D possibly corresponds to TRBD2 (5 bases). The CDR3 has 14 residues. Germline V lookup: CDR1 LGHNA, CDR2 YSLEER. V lost 0 bases to trimming and J lost 12 bases, with 15 bases between them. The chain's CDR3 is CASSQEASRGAQYF. The CDR3 DNA reads TGCGCCAGCAGCCAAGAAGCCAGTCGGGGAGCTCAGTACTTC.

The chain combines TRBV9 with TRBJ2-3; D perhaps matches TRBD2 (6 bases). The V gene's germline CDR1 is SGDLS and CDR2 YYNGEE. V lost 3 bases and J 4 bases, leaving 15 bases between the germline ends. There are 15 residues in the CDR3. This CDR3 is CASSARRGYPDTQYF. The CDR3 bases are TGTGCCAGCAGCGCGCGCCGGGGGTATCCAGATACGCAGTATTTT.

V gene TRBV5-1 combines with J gene TRBJ1-2; TRBD1 agrees at 7 bases. This CDR3 spans 15 amino acids. J gave up 6 bases and V 4 bases, and 12 bases lay outside the gene matches. Looked up from germline, CDR1 is SGHRS and CDR2 is YFSETQ. The CDR3 bases are TGCGCCAGCAGCGCTACGGGACAGACGAAGGATGGCTACACCTTC. Amino acid sequence: CASSATGQTKDGYTF.

V is TRBV29-1 and J is TRBJ2-1; 9 bases are shared with TRBD2. The CDR3 spans 14 residues. The germline V gene has CDR1 SQVTM and CDR2 ANQGSEA. J was trimmed by 6 bases and V by 5 bases; bases with no gene match: 8. CDR3 in amino acids: CSVQPSGISNEQFF. The CDR3 DNA is TGCAGCGTTCAGCCTAGCGGGATCTCCAATGAGCAGTTCTTC.